Shown below are 18 T cell receptor beta chains from a single sample sequenced in a study of T cell repertoires in cytomegalovirus infection. From the reads, TCRdb called clonotypes with MiXCR, one entry per CDR3 protein. The sample carries around 900,000 distinct CDR3 sequences, roughly 31% recorded once. Antigens for these TCRs are unknown. The source was cultured CD8+ T cells from PBMCs, collected from culture after CMV antigen stimulation. Receptor source: a human donor in good health (CMV status not recorded). Some clones in this sample may be carry-over from other donors' samples.

The V call is TRBV2, the J call TRBJ1-5; D unclear. The CDR3 loop spans 15 amino acids. V was pared by 7 bases and J by 7 bases, with 20 bases between. Germline V CDR1 and CDR2: SNHLY, FYNNEI. The CDR3 here is CASKGRERKLQPQHF. In DNA, the CDR3 is TGTGCCAGCAAAGGAAGGGAGAGGAAATTGCAGCCCCAGCATTTT.

This chain joins TRBV19 and TRBJ1-5; D gene uncertain. The CDR3 covers 13 residues. The germline CDR1 and CDR2 sequences are LNHDA and SQIVND (reference sequence). V lost 5 bases to trimming and J lost 5 bases, with 10 bases between them. CDR3 sequence (DNA): TGTGCCAGTAGTGACTGGTCCGATCAGCCCCAGCATTTT. Translated: CASSDWSDQPQHF.

This chain links TRBV12-3 or TRBV12-4 with TRBJ2-2; TRBD1 matches at 7 bases. This CDR3 is built from 15 residues. V trimming: 6 bases; J trimming: 1 base; junction bases outside the gene matches: 5. CDR3 amino acids: CASRKQGMNTGELFF. DNA of the CDR3: TGTGCCAGCAGGAAACAGGGGATGAACACCGGGGAGCTGTTTTTT.

J is TRBJ2-1 and V is TRBV27; D remains ambiguous. Germline CDR1 reads MNHEY; CDR2 reads SMNVEV (reference sequence). Trimming removed 2 bases from V and 0 bases from J, with 5 bases in between. The CDR3 sequence is 14 residues long. In nucleotides, the CDR3 is TGTGCCAGCAGTTTACAGAGCTCCTACAATGAGCAGTTCTTC. Protein product: CASSLQSSYNEQFF.

The chain couples TRBV27 to TRBJ2-7; 7 bases fit TRBD1. V shed 5 bases, J shed 4 bases, and the junction held 5 bases outside the gene matches. This CDR3 spans 13 amino acids. Germline CDR1 MNHEY, CDR2 SMNVEV (reference sequence). This chain's CDR3 is CASSPLGQYEQYF. The CDR3 nucleotides read TGTGCCAGCAGTCCGTTGGGACAGTACGAGCAGTACTTC.

This clonotype showed up just a few times. The chain combines TRBV7-4 with TRBJ1-2; perhaps TRBD1 as D (6 bases). The V end lost 5 bases, the J end lost 8 bases, and 15 bases lay between the germline ends. The CDR3 runs to 13 residues. Per the germline V gene, CDR1 is SGHVT and CDR2 is SQSDAQ. The CDR3 loop is CASSEHTGWGYTF. CDR3 in DNA: TGTGCCAGCAGCGAACACACAGGGTGGGGCTACACCTTC.

This CDR3 is CASSLPASGTENTEAFF. In nucleotides, the CDR3 is TGTGCCAGCAGCCTCCCCGCTTCCGGGACGGAGAACACTGAAGCTTTCTTT. The chain joins TRBV7-2 to TRBJ1-1; D may be TRBD1 (5 bases). In germline, CDR1 is SGHTA, CDR2 FQGNSA. V lost 5 bases and J 1 base, leaving 20 bases between the germline ends. The CDR3 is 17 amino acids. The full variable domain, with the rest looked up from reference TRBV7-2 and TRBJ1-1, is GAGVSQSPSNKVTEKGKDVELRCDPISGHTALYWYRQSLGQGLEFLIYFQGNSAPDKSGLPSDRFSAERTGGSVSTLTIQRTQQEDSAVYLCASSLPASGTENTEAFFGQGTRLTVV.

This chain joins TRBV4-3 and TRBJ1-2; D is possibly TRBD1 (6 bases). Germline V CDR1 and CDR2: LGHNA, YSLEER. V was trimmed by 0 bases and J by 4 bases, leaving 12 bases between them. The CDR3 consists of 15 residues. The CDR3 DNA follows: TGCGCCAGCAGCCAAGATTTGGGGACACTCTATGGCTACACCTTC. Amino acid sequence: CASSQDLGTLYGYTF.

The rearrangement uses TRBV11-3 and TRBJ2-1; the match to TRBD1 covers 10 bases. The CDR3 is 15 residues long. V lost 8 bases and J lost 2; bases outside the gene matches: 6. Per the germline V gene, CDR1 is SGHNT and CDR2 is YENEEA. The chain's CDR3 is CASGTGDAPYNEQFF. As DNA, the CDR3 is TGTGCCAGCGGGACAGGGGACGCCCCCTACAATGAGCAGTTCTTC.

This clonotype occurred many times. This rearrangement joins TRBV5-1 to TRBJ1-1, with a tentative D call TRBD1 (6 bases). Germline loops: CDR1 SGHRS, CDR2 YFSETQ. The V end was cut by 3 bases, the J end by 3 bases, with 18 bases between. This CDR3 comprises 16 residues. This chain's CDR3 is CASSWKATGKDTEAFF. The CDR3 nucleotides read TGCGCCAGCAGCTGGAAGGCGACAGGAAAGGACACTGAAGCTTTCTTT.

V gene TRBV9 combines with J gene TRBJ2-7; the match to TRBD1 covers 9 bases. The CDR3 contains 15 residues. With 4 bases clipped from V and 3 bases from J, the junction kept 8 bases outside the gene matches. Germline V gene sequence: CDR1 SGDLS, CDR2 YYNGEE. The CDR3: CASSTRQGVYYEQYF. The DNA for the CDR3 is TGTGCCAGCAGCACCAGACAGGGGGTATACTACGAGCAGTACTTC.

The genes are TRBV5-5 and TRBJ1-1; D unresolved. Germline V gene lookup returns CDR1 SGHKS and CDR2 YYEKEE (reference sequence). The length of the CDR3 is 15 residues. The V and J ends lost 1 base and 1 base respectively, with 11 bases between them. In DNA form, the CDR3 reads TGTGCCAGCAGCTTGTTTGGGGAGGCGAACACTGAAGCTTTCTTT. Translated: CASSLFGEANTEAFF. Variable domain in full (rest from reference TRBV5-5 and TRBJ1-1): DAGVTQSPTHLIKTRGQQVTLRCSPISGHKSVSWYQQVLGQGPQFIFQYYEKEERGRGNFPDRFSARQFPNYSSELNVNALLLGDSALYLCASSLFGEANTEAFFGQGTRLTVV.

The V call is TRBV28, the J call TRBJ2-2, with a tentative D call TRBD1 (6 bases). The V and J ends lost 8 bases and 4 bases respectively, with 17 bases between them. Germline V gene lookup returns CDR1 MDHEN and CDR2 SYDVKM. The length of the CDR3 is 15 residues. CDR3 nucleotide sequence: TGTGCCAGCGGAATCGGACAGATTTCCACCGGGGAGCTGTTTTTT. Residues: CASGIGQISTGELFF.

This clonotype came up once. The junction shows a germline mismatch at one end, possibly a read error. The genes are TRBV29-1 and TRBJ2-7; 11 bases map to TRBD1. Germline V gene lookup returns CDR1 SQVTM and CDR2 ANQGSEA. The CDR3 is 15 residues long. The CDR3 reads CSVEAPDRGPYEQCF. In DNA, the CDR3 is TGCAGCGTTGAAGCACCGGACAGGGGGCCCTACGAGCAGTGCTTC.

The chain has TRBV5-6 and TRBJ2-5; 12 bases line up with TRBD1. V lost 3 bases to trimming and J lost 8 bases; unmatched junction nucleotides: 5. The CDR3 runs to 14 residues. In germline, CDR1 is SGHDT, CDR2 YYEEEE. This CDR3 is CASSSGTGGGTQYF. The CDR3 DNA follows: TGTGCCAGCAGCTCTGGGACAGGGGGCGGAACCCAGTACTTC.

Many counts were recorded for this clonotype. CDR3 in amino acids: CASSAGLHYGYTF. DNA for the CDR3: TGTGCCAGCAGCGCCGGACTTCACTATGGCTACACCTTC. The V and J genes are TRBV7-9 and TRBJ1-2, with D unclear. Germline CDR1 and CDR2: SEHNR and FQNEAQ (reference sequence). The CDR3 is made up of 13 amino acids. The V end was cut by 5 bases, the J end by 3 bases, with 10 bases between.

This clonotype was observed at least ten times. The chain recombines TRBV20-1 with TRBJ2-7, with D perhaps matching TRBD2 (6 bases). The CDR3 has 14 amino acids. Germline CDR1 reads DFQATT; CDR2 reads SNEGSKA (reference sequence). V lost 6 bases to trimming and J lost 0 bases, with 15 bases between them. DNA of the CDR3: TGCAGTGCCAGCCGGGACTCCGTCTCCTACGAGCAGTACTTC. It is translated as CSASRDSVSYEQYF.

This clonotype was found a few times. This chain links TRBV19 with TRBJ2-7; 8 nucleotides agree with TRBD2. The V and J ends lost 1 base and 1 base, in that order; junction bases with no gene match: 3. CDR3 length equals 15 residues. Germline assignment: CDR1 LNHDA and CDR2 SQIVND (reference sequence). CDR3 nucleotides: TGTGCCAGTAGTATAGCCAGCGGGGGTTCCTACGAGCAGTACGTC. This encodes CASSIASGGSYEQYV.